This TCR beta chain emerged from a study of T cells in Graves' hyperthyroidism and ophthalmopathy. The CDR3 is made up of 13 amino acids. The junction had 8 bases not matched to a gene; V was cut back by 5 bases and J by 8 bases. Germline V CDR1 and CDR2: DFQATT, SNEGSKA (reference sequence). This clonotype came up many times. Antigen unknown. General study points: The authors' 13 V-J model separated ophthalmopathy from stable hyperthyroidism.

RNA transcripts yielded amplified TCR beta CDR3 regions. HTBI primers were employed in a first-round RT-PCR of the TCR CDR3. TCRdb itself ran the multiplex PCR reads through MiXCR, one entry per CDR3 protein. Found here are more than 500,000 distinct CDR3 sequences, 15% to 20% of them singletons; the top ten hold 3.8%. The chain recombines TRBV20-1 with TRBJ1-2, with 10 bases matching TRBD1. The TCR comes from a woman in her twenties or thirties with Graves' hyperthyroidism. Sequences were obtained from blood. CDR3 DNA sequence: TGCAGTGCTGCGGACAGGGGGATAAGGGGCTACACCTTC. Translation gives CSAADRGIRGYTF.